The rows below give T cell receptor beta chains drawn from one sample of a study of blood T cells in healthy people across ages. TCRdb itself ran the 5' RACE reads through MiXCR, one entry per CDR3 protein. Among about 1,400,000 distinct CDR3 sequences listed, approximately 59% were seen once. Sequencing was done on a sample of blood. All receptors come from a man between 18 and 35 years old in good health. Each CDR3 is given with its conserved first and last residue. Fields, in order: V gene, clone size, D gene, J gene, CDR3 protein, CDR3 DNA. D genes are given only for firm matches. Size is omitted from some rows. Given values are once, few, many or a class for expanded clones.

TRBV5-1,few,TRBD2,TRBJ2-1,CASSLVREGNEQFF,TGCGCCAGCAGCTTGGTGCGGGAGGGCAATGAGCAGTTCTTC
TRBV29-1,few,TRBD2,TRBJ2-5,CSASSHGGGMQETQYF,TGCAGCGCATCCAGTCATGGGGGAGGGATGCAAGAGACCCAGTACTTC
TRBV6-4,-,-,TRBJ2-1,CASSDWGDNEQFF,TGTGCCAGCAGTGACTGGGGGGACAATGAGCAGTTCTTC
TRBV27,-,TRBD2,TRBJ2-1,CASSPLSSGGDNEQFF,TGTGCCAGCAGTCCCCTCAGTAGCGGGGGAGACAATGAGCAGTTCTTC
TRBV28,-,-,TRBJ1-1,CASSLDPWSAFF,TGTGCCAGCAGTTTGGACCCCTGGAGTGCTTTCTTT
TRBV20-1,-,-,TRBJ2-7,CSARDYYGTGDPYEQYF,TGCAGTGCTAGAGATTATTATGGGACTGGCGATCCCTACGAGCAGTACTTC
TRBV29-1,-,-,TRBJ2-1,CSVNQGYNEQFF,TGCAGCGTTAATCAGGGATACAATGAGCAGTTCTTC
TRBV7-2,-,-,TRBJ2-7,CASKYEQYF,TGTGCCAGCAAATACGAGCAGTACTTC
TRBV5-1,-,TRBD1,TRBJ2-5,CATSGGISYNEQYF,TGCGCCACCTCAGGGGGCATCTCCTACAATGAGCAGTACTTC
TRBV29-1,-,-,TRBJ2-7,CSCSASSSYNEQYF,TGCAGCTGTAGCGCCTCCAGCTCCTACAATGAGCAGTACTTC
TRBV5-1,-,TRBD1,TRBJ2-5,CASSRIRQGTQETQYF,TGCGCCAGCAGCCGGATCCGACAGGGAACCCAAGAGACCCAGTACTTC
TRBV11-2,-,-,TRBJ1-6,CASSQRRSDINSPLHF,TGTGCCAGCAGTCAAAGACGGTCCGATATTAATTCACCCCTCCACTTT
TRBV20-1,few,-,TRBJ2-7,CSASGSKYEQYF,TGCAGTGCTAGTGGGAGCAAGTACGAGCAGTACTTC
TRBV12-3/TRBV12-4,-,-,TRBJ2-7,CASSWGTDTSEQYF,TGTGCCAGCAGTTGGGGGACGGATACTTCCGAGCAGTACTTC
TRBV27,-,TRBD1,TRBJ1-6,CASSLWQGVGSPLHF,TGTGCCAGCAGTTTATGGCAGGGGGTAGGTTCACCCCTCCACTTT
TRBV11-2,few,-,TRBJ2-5,CASSLVISALNGETQYF,TGTGCCAGCAGCTTAGTTATAAGCGCTCTCAACGGAGAGACCCAGTACTTC
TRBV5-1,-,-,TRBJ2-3,CASSLAQAGGTDTQYF,TGCGCCAGCAGCTTGGCCCAAGCAGGGGGCACAGATACGCAGTATTTT
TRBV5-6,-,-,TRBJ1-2,CASSPHIPGTGYTF,TGTGCCAGCAGCCCACACATTCCGGGGACAGGCTACACCTTC
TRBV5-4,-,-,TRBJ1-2,CASSLDSQGYGYTF,TGTGCCAGCAGCTTGGACTCTCAGGGCTATGGCTACACCTTC
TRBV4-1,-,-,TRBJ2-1,CASSWRGSYEQFF,TGCGCCAGCAGCTGGCGGGGCTCTTATGAGCAGTTCTTC
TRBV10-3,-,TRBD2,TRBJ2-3,CATLGLAGGTDTQYF,TGTGCCACCCTGGGACTAGCGGGAGGCACAGATACGCAGTATTTT
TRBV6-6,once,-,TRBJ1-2,CASSYGGPGYTF,TGTGCCAGCAGTTATGGGGGGCCTGGCTACACCTTC
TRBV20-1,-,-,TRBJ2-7,CSAPSLLRRGSYEQYF,TGCAGTGCACCGTCCCTCCTCCGGCGTGGCTCCTACGAGCAGTACTTC
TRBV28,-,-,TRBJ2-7,CASSFRVGSSYEQYF,TGTGCCAGCAGCTTCAGGGTGGGCAGCTCCTACGAGCAGTACTTC
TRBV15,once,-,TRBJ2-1,CATNSSHEQFF,TGTGCCACCAATTCGTCCCATGAGCAGTTCTTC
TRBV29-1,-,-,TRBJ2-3,CSGGEADTQYF,TGCAGCGGGGGGGAGGCAGATACGCAGTATTTT
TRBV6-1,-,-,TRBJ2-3,CASSEGPGALGTDTQYF,TGTGCCAGCAGTGAAGGCCCTGGGGCGCTAGGGACGGATACGCAGTATTTT
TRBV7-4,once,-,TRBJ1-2,CASRPPLDLFYGYTF,TGTGCCAGCAGACCGCCCTTGGACTTATTCTATGGCTACACCTTC
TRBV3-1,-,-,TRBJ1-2,CASSQDEGAWGRDNLTDGYTF,TGTGCCAGCAGCCAAGATGAAGGGGCTTGGGGTCGGGACAATCTCACGGATGGCTACACCTTC
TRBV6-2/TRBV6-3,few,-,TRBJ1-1,CASSGLAEAFF,TGTGCCAGCAGTGGACTAGCTGAAGCTTTCTTT
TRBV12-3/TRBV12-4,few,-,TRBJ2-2,CASSFEVTDNTGELFF,TGTGCCAGCAGTTTTGAGGTTACAGATAACACCGGGGAGCTGTTTTTT
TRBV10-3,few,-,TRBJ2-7,CAISDHRAISYEQYF,TGTGCCATCAGTGATCACAGGGCCATCTCCTACGAGCAGTACTTC
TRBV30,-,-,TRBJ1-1,CAWSQVSRVGAFF,TGTGCCTGGAGTCAGGTTTCCAGGGTCGGAGCTTTCTTT
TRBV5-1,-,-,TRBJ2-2,CASTPGVANTGELFF,TGCGCCAGCACCCCGGGGGTCGCGAACACCGGGGAGCTGTTTTTT
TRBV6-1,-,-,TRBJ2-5,CASKQGYQETQYF,TGTGCCAGCAAACAGGGATACCAAGAGACCCAGTACTTC
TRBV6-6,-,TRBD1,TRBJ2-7,CASSYGQGVYNEQYF,TGTGCCAGCAGTTACGGACAGGGGGTATACAATGAGCAGTACTTC
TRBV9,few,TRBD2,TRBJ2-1,CASSVDSSGSYNEQFF,TGTGCCAGCAGCGTAGACTCTAGCGGCTCCTACAATGAGCAGTTCTTC
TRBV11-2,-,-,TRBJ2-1,CASSYRTPEQFF,TGTGCCAGCAGCTACCGGACTCCTGAGCAGTTCTTC
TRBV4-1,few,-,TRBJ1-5,CASSQDPHQPQHF,TGCGCCAGCAGCCAAGACCCCCATCAGCCCCAGCATTTT
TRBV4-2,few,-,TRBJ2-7,CARIEGGTTPYEQYF,TGTGCCAGAATTGAAGGGGGGACCACCCCCTACGAGCAGTACTTC
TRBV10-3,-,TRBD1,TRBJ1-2,CAITTPEAGGQVYYGYTF,TGTGCCATCACCACACCTGAGGCAGGGGGCCAGGTGTACTATGGCTACACCTTC
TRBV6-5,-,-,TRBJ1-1,CASSYSGQGEAFF,TGTGCCAGCAGTTACTCCGGCCAGGGTGAAGCTTTCTTT
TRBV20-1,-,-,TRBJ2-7,CSAIKADSYEQYF,TGCAGTGCTATAAAAGCGGATTCCTACGAGCAGTACTTC
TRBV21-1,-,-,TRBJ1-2,CASSTSKGQGCRYTF,TGTGCCAGCAGCACGTCGAAGGGACAGGGTTGTCGCTACACCTTC
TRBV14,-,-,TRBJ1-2,CASSQEGGAYGYTF,TGCGCCAGCAGCCAAGAGGGGGGCGCCTATGGCTACACCTTC
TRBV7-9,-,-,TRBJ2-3,CASSAKATDTQYF,TGTGCCAGCAGCGCAAAAGCTACGGATACGCAGTATTTT
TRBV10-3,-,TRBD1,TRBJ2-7,CTIIGQGSYEQYF,TGTACCATCATCGGACAGGGATCCTACGAGCAGTACTTC
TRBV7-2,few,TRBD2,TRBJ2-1,CASSLAGPSGINEQFF,TGTGCCAGCAGCTTAGCTGGGCCTAGCGGAATTAATGAGCAGTTCTTC
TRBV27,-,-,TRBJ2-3,CASMRSRGTDTQYF,TGTGCCAGCATGAGATCCAGGGGCACAGATACGCAGTATTTT
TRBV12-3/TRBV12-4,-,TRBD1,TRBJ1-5,CASSPTGTGSNQPQHF,TGTGCCAGCAGTCCTACGGGGACAGGGAGCAATCAGCCCCAGCATTTT
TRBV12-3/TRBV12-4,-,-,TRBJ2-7,CASSPASEQYEQYF,TGTGCCAGCAGCCCGGCTAGCGAACAATACGAGCAGTACTTC
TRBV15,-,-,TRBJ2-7,CATSREHQGYEQYF,TGTGCCACCAGCAGAGAGCACCAGGGGTACGAGCAGTACTTC
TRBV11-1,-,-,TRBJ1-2,CASSQPTPDRSYGYTF,TGTGCCAGCAGCCAGCCAACTCCCGACAGGTCCTATGGCTACACCTTC
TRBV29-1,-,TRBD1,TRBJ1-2,CSVEGGQDVNYGYTF,TGCAGCGTTGAGGGAGGACAGGATGTAAACTATGGCTACACCTTC